Below are 27 T cell receptor beta chains sequenced from a single sample in a study of TIL therapy for anti-PD-1-resistant metastatic lung cancer. Time point indicated: pre-treatment sample, taken before nivolumab and TIL therapy. The libraries were made with immunoSEQ v3. Measured with immunoSEQ multiplex PCR; TCRdb has only the in-frame clones, and not every one. The repertoire holds 50,000 or so clones, with less than 80% as singletons. Source: blood, taken at baseline. The receptors come from a woman aged 25-80 years with non-small cell lung cancer.

The chain joins TRBV30 to TRBJ1-2; D ambiguous. The germline V gene has CDR1 GTSNPN and CDR2 SVGIG (reference sequence). V lost 8 bases to trimming and J lost 8 bases, with 21 bases between them. CDR3 length equals 13 residues. This CDR3 is CALSRPRGRGYTF. The DNA of the CDR3 is TGTGCCCTTTCTAGACCCCGCGGGAGGGGCTACACCTTC.

This clone has just one count. The V gene is TRBV5-1, the J gene TRBJ2-4; 9 nucleotides agree with TRBD1. CDR1 is SGHRS, CDR2 YFSETQ, per germline. The J segment lost 2 bases and the V segment lost 4 bases, leaving 7 bases of the junction unmatched. The CDR3 is 16 amino acids. The CDR3 spells CASSVGQGFPKNIQYF. CDR3 coding DNA: TGCGCCAGCAGCGTGGGACAGGGTTTCCCCAAAAACATTCAGTACTTC.

This rearrangement joins TRBV4-3 to TRBJ1-2; D perhaps matches TRBD1 (6 bases). The V gene lost 1 base and the J gene lost 7 bases, with 16 bases spanning the gap. Looked up from germline, CDR1 is LGHNA and CDR2 is YSLEER. There are 15 residues in the CDR3. CDR3 DNA sequence: TGCGCCAGCAGCCAAGCTACGGGAGGGGGTCCTGGCTACACCTTC. It translates to CASSQATGGGPGYTF.

Written as DNA, the CDR3 is TGCGCCAGCAGTGAGCAACAGACTGAAATCTACGAGCAGTACTTC. Encoded protein: CASSEQQTEIYEQYF. The rearrangement links TRBV10-2 to TRBJ2-7; D not certain. CDR1 is WSHSY, CDR2 SAAADI, per germline. This CDR3 is 15 amino acids long. The V end lost 2 bases, the J end lost 3 bases, and 14 bases lay between the germline ends.

V is TRBV28 and J is TRBJ2-5, with 10 bases lining up with TRBD2. The CDR3 has 16 amino acids. The germline V gene has CDR1 MDHEN and CDR2 SYDVKM. V lost 2 bases, J lost 2 bases, and 5 bases stayed unmatched. CDR3 nucleotide sequence: TGTGCCAGCAGTTTAGGGAGCGGGAGGGTTCAAGAGACCCAGTACTTC. Protein product: CASSLGSGRVQETQYF.

The genes are TRBV7-8 and TRBJ2-5; 7 bases agree with TRBD2. CDR1 SGHVS and CDR2 FQNEAQ come from the germline V gene. The V segment lost 5 bases and the J segment 4 bases; nucleotides outside the gene matches: 10. The CDR3 consists of 15 residues. CDR3 sequence reads: CASSPREGMRETQYF. As DNA, the CDR3 is TGTGCCAGCAGCCCCAGGGAGGGAATGAGAGAGACCCAGTACTTC.

This chain joins TRBV7-9 and TRBJ1-2; 9 nucleotides agree with TRBD1. Germline assignment: CDR1 SEHNR and CDR2 FQNEAQ (reference sequence). V dropped 5 bases and J dropped 0; count of bases not matched to a gene: 4. CDR3 length: 15 amino acids. The CDR3 DNA sequence: TGTGCCAGCAGCCGAGACAGGGGGGCTAACTATGGCTACACCTTC. It translates to CASSRDRGANYGYTF.

The chain uses TRBV2 and TRBJ1-3, with D possibly being TRBD1 (5 bases). Looked up from germline, CDR1 is SNHLY and CDR2 is FYNNEI. The CDR3 has 13 residues. The germline V and J ends were trimmed by 4 bases and 4 bases, with 8 bases remaining between them. CDR3 coding DNA: TGTGCCAGCAGTGCAAGGGGAGGAAACACCATATATTTT. Encoded protein: CASSARGGNTIYF.

This rearrangement joins TRBV5-4 to TRBJ1-2, with no clear D. The CDR3 has 12 amino acids. Germline-derived CDR1 and CDR2 are SGHNT and YYREEE (reference sequence). V lost 0 bases and J 6 bases, leaving 6 bases between the germline ends. The CDR3 DNA sequence: TGTGCCAGCAGCTTGGAGACGGATGGCTACACCTTC. It translates to CASSLETDGYTF. The complete variable domain, with remaining parts taken from reference TRBV5-4 and TRBJ1-2, reads ETGVTQSPTHLIKTRGQQVTLRCSSQSGHNTVSWYQQALGQGPQFIFQYYREEENGRGNFPPRFSGLQFPNYSSELNVNALELDDSALYLCASSLETDGYTFGSGTRLTVV.

The chain has TRBV6-5 and TRBJ1-2; 7 bases align to TRBD1. V shed 0 bases, J shed 5 bases, and the junction held 3 bases outside the gene matches. The germline CDR1 and CDR2 sequences are MNHEY and SVGAGI. The CDR3 is 14 residues long. CDR3 protein: CASSYSTTGYGYTF. The CDR3 DNA sequence: TGTGCCAGCAGTTACTCCACGACAGGGTATGGCTACACCTTC.

J is TRBJ2-1 and V is TRBV9; the match to TRBD2 covers 7 bases. V lost 0 bases and J lost 3; bases outside the gene matches: 6. Germline V gene sequence: CDR1 SGDLS, CDR2 YYNGEE. The CDR3 spans 16 residues. The CDR3 loop reads CASSVGSSGVYNEQFF. DNA of the CDR3: TGTGCCAGCAGCGTAGGCTCTAGCGGAGTCTACAATGAGCAGTTCTTC. Looking up the rest from reference TRBV9 and TRBJ2-1 gives the full variable domain: DSGVTQTPKHLITATGQRVTLRCSPRSGDLSVYWYQQSLDQGLQFLIQYYNGEERAKGNILERFSAQQFPDLHSELNLSSLELGDSALYFCASSVGSSGVYNEQFFGPGTRLTVL.

The V gene is TRBV6-1, the J gene TRBJ2-3, with TRBD2 matching 10 bases. The J segment lost 3 bases and the V segment lost 2 bases, leaving 8 bases of the junction unmatched. The CDR3 is 17 residues long. Germline V gene data show CDR1 as MNHNS and CDR2 as SASEGT. CDR3 in DNA: TGTGCCAGCAGTGAAAGCCAACTAGCGGGAAGGACAGATACGCAGTATTTT. Translation: CASSESQLAGRTDTQYF.

This chain joins TRBV29-1 and TRBJ1-4; D remains ambiguous. Germline values: CDR1 SQVTM, CDR2 ANQGSEA. Trimming stripped 6 bases from V and 4 bases from J, with 12 bases between. The length of the CDR3 is 13 residues. The CDR3 coding sequence is TGCAGCGTGATGACACCCTTTAATGAAAAACTGTTTTTT. Its protein is CSVMTPFNEKLFF.

The chain joins TRBV2 to TRBJ2-3, with D maybe TRBD1 (6 bases). Trimming shortened V by 4 bases and J by 6 bases, and 17 bases separated the two germline ends. The CDR3 extends over 15 amino acids. The germline V gene has CDR1 SNHLY and CDR2 FYNNEI. As DNA, the CDR3 is TGTGCCAGCAGTGGGTGGCTAGGGGGTCCGGATACGCAGTATTTT. It encodes CASSGWLGGPDTQYF.

The chain joins TRBV7-8 to TRBJ1-2; 7 bases align to TRBD1. Germline values: CDR1 SGHVS, CDR2 FQNEAQ. Germline trimming cut 5 bases from V and 0 bases from J; bases unmatched to any gene: 9. The CDR3 length is 16 residues. The CDR3 nucleotides read TGTGCCAGCAGCCGTGAGCAGGGGGTTACTAACTATGGCTACACCTTC. It encodes CASSREQGVTNYGYTF.

The chain links TRBV5-6 to TRBJ2-7; D unclear. The CDR3 is 14 amino acids. Trimming cost V 4 bases and J 0 bases, with 11 bases left between them. Germline loops: CDR1 SGHDT, CDR2 YYEEEE. Here the CDR3 DNA reads TGTGCCAGCAGCGATTCACGGAGCTCCTACGAGCAGTACTTC. It translates to CASSDSRSSYEQYF.

The J gene is TRBJ2-7, the V gene TRBV10-3; 10 bases are a match to TRBD1. Trimming at V came to 6 bases and at J to 5 bases, leaving 7 bases not matched to a gene. This CDR3 contains 14 residues. Germline lookup yields CDR1 ENHRY and CDR2 SYGVKD. This CDR3 is CAISDIGTGDEQYF. The CDR3 bases are TGTGCCATCAGCGATATCGGGACAGGGGACGAGCAGTACTTC.

This clone occurred once. The chain carries TRBV2 and TRBJ2-3, with D unresolved. Germline V gene lookup returns CDR1 SNHLY and CDR2 FYNNEI. The CDR3 runs 12 residues. Between the trimmed V and J ends, which lost 3 bases and 4 bases, there was a span of 5 bases. CDR3 protein: CASSEAPDTQYF. In DNA, the CDR3 is TGTGCCAGCAGTGAGGCCCCAGATACGCAGTATTTT. Variable domain in full (rest from reference TRBV2 and TRBJ2-3): EPEVTQTPSHQVTQMGQEVILRCVPISNHLYFYWYRQILGQKVEFLVSFYNNEISEKSEIFDDQFSVERPDGSNFTLKIRSTKLEDSAMYFCASSEAPDTQYFGPGTRLTVL.

This chain links TRBV5-4 with TRBJ2-3; D not certain. The germline V and J ends were trimmed by 0 bases and 4 bases, with 15 bases remaining between them. Germline values: CDR1 SGHNT, CDR2 YYREEE (reference sequence). The CDR3 totals 16 residues. CDR3 amino acids: CASSLVVDPEADTQYF. In nucleotides, the CDR3 is TGTGCCAGCAGCTTGGTTGTAGACCCCGAGGCAGATACGCAGTATTTT.

This rearrangement joins TRBV13 to TRBJ2-7; 12 bases are shared with TRBD1. V shed 2 bases, J shed 1 base, and the junction held 3 bases outside the gene matches. The CDR3 spans 16 residues. From germline, CDR1 is PRHDT and CDR2 FYEKMQ (reference sequence). The CDR3 protein is CASSLPGQGASYEQYF. The CDR3 nucleotides read TGTGCCAGCAGCTTACCGGGACAGGGGGCTTCCTACGAGCAGTACTTC.

This clone was counted a few times. The CDR3 nucleotides are TGTGCCAGTGGGGGGATGAATTCACCCCTCCACTTT. This translates into CASGGMNSPLHF. J is TRBJ1-6 and V is TRBV19; possibly TRBD1 for D (5 bases). Deletions cut 8 bases from V and 7 bases from J, with 9 bases between. The germline CDR1 and CDR2 sequences are LNHDA and SQIVND (reference sequence). CDR3 length equals 12 residues.

The chain is built from TRBV12-5 and TRBJ2-1; 7 bases agree with TRBD2. The CDR3 is 16 amino acids. CDR1 and CDR2 (germline): LGHNT, FRNRAP. V was clipped by 1 base and J by 8 bases; unmatched bases: 11. The CDR3 loop is CASGLAVAGVGDEQFF. The CDR3 nucleotides read TGTGCTAGTGGTTTGGCGGTTGCGGGAGTAGGCGATGAGCAGTTCTTC.

The rearrangement uses TRBV21-1 and TRBJ2-7; no DNA check was done on the table's D call, TRBD1. TRBV21-1 is a pseudogene. The CDR3 contains 14 residues. Here the CDR3 reads CASSRGRVSYEQYF. The CDR3 DNA sequence: TGTGCCAGCAGCCGAGGCAGGGTTTCCTACGAGCAGTACTTC.

CDR3 bases: TGTGCCAGCAGCTTGGGCAGAACGGAGACCCAGTACTTC. This translates into CASSLGRTETQYF. The chain employs TRBV13 and TRBJ2-5; D gene ambiguous. Germline V CDR1 and CDR2: PRHDT, FYEKMQ (reference sequence). The CDR3 is 13 residues long. V dropped 3 bases and J dropped 5 bases, with 10 bases sitting between them. The full variable domain, completed using reference TRBV13 and TRBJ2-5, is AAGVIQSPRHLIKEKRETATLKCYPIPRHDTVYWYQQGPGQDPQFLISFYEKMQSDKGSIPDRFSAQQFSDYHSELNMSSLELGDSALYFCASSLGRTETQYFGPGTRLLVL.

The J gene is TRBJ1-3, the V gene TRBV5-1; 7 nucleotides line up with TRBD1. After removal of 2 bases from V and 0 bases from J, the junction contained 5 bases not matched to a gene. The CDR3 loop spans 16 amino acids. CDR1 and CDR2 from the germline V gene are SGHRS and YFSETQ. The DNA for the CDR3 is TGCGCCAGCAGCTTTACAGGGGACGGCTCTGGAAACACCATATATTTT. Protein: CASSFTGDGSGNTIYF.

This sequence joins TRBV5-1 and TRBJ2-2; 7 bases align to TRBD1. The ends lost 4 bases at V and 1 base at J; junction bases unmatched: 4. The CDR3 runs 15 residues. Germline CDR1 SGHRS, CDR2 YFSETQ. This chain's CDR3 is CASSPGQVNTGELFF. In nucleotides, the CDR3 is TGCGCCAGCAGCCCCGGACAGGTGAACACCGGGGAGCTGTTTTTT.

The rearrangement joins TRBV7-2 to TRBJ2-7, with TRBD2 matching over 7 bases. Germline V CDR1 and CDR2: SGHTA, FQGNSA. This CDR3 has 16 residues. Trimming removed 2 bases from V and 0 bases from J; junction bases left unmatched: 7. Here the CDR3 reads CASSLLAGIGSYEQYF. CDR3 bases: TGTGCCAGCAGCTTATTAGCGGGCATAGGCTCCTACGAGCAGTACTTC. Full variable domain (outside the CDR3, taken from reference TRBV7-2 and TRBJ2-7): GAGVSQSPSNKVTEKGKDVELRCDPISGHTALYWYRQSLGQGLEFLIYFQGNSAPDKSGLPSDRFSAERTGGSVSTLTIQRTQQEDSAVYLCASSLLAGIGSYEQYFGPGTRLTVT.